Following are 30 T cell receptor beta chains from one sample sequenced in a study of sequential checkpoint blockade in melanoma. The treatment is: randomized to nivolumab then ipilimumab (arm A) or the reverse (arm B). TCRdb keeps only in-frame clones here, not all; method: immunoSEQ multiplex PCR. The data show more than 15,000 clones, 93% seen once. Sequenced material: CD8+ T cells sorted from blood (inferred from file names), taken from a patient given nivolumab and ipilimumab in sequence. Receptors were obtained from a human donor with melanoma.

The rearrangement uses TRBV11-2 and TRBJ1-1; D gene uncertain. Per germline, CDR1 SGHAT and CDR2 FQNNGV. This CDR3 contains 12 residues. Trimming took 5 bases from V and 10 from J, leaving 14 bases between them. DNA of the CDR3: TGTGCCAGCAGCCCGACTGTGGTAAGAGCTTTCTTT. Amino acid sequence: CASSPTVVRAFF.

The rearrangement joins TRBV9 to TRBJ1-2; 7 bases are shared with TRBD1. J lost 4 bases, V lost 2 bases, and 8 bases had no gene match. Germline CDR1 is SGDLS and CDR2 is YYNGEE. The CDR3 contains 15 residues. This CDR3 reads CASSVNSGGRYGYTF. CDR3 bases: TGTGCCAGCAGCGTTAACTCAGGGGGTCGCTATGGCTACACCTTC.

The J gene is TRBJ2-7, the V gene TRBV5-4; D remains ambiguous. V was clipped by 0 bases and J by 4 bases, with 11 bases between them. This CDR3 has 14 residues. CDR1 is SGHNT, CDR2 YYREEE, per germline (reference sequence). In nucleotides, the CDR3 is TGTGCCAGCAGCTTGGAGACTCCAAATTACGAGCAGTACTTC. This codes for CASSLETPNYEQYF.

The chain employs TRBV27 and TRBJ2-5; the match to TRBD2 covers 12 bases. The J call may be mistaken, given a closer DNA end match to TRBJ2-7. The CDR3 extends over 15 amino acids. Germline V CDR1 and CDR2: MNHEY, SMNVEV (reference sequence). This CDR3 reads CASSYQTSGSYEQYF. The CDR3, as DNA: TGTGCCAGCAGTTACCAGACTAGCGGGAGTTACGAGCAGTACTTC.

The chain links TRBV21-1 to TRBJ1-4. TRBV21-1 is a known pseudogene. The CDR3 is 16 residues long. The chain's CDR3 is CASSVQAGELGEKLFF. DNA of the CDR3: TGTGCCAGCAGCGTCCAAGCCGGGGAGTTAGGTGAAAAACTGTTTTTT.

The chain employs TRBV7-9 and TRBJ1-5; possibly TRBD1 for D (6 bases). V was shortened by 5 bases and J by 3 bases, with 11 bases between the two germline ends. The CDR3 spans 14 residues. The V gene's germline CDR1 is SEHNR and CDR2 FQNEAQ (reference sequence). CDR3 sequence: CASSRQGPNQPQHF. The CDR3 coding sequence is TGTGCCAGCAGCCGGCAGGGGCCCAATCAGCCCCAGCATTTT.

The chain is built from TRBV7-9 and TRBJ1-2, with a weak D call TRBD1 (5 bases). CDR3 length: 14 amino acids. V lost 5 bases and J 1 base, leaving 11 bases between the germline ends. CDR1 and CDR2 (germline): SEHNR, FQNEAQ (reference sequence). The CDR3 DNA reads TGTGCCAGCAGCCCAGGGTACGATAACTATGGCTACACCTTC. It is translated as CASSPGYDNYGYTF.

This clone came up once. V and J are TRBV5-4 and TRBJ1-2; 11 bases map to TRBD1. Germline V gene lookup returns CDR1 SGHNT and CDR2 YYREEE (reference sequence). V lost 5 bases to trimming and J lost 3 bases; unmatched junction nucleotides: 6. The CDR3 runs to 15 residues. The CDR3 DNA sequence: TGTGCCAGCAGACGCCCGGGACAGGGGGACTATGGCTACACCTTC. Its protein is CASRRPGQGDYGYTF.

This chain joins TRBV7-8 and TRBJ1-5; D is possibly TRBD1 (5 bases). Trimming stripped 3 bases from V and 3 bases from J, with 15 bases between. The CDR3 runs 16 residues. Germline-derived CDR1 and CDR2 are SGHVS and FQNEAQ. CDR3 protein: CASSFRSAGPNQPQHF. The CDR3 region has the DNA TGTGCCAGCAGCTTTCGGTCAGCGGGACCCAATCAGCCCCAGCATTTT.

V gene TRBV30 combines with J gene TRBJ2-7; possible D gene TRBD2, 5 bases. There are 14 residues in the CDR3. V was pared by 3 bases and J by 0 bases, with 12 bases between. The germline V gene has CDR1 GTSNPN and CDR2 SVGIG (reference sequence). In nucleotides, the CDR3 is TGTGCCTGGAGCCCTAGCCCGAGCTCCTACGAGCAGTACGTC. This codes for CAWSPSPSSYEQYV.

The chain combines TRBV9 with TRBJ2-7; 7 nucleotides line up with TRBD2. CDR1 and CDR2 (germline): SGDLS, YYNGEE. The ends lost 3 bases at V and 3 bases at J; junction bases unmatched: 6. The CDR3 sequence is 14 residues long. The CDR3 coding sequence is TGTGCCAGCAGCGGCCGGGACTACGACTACGAGCAGTACTTC. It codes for CASSGRDYDYEQYF.

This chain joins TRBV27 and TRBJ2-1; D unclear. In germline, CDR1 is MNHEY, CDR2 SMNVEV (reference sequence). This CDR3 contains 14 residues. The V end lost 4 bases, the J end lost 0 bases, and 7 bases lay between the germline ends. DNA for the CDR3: TGTGCCAGCAGTTACCGGAGCTCCTACAATGAGCAGTTCTTC. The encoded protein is CASSYRSSYNEQFF.

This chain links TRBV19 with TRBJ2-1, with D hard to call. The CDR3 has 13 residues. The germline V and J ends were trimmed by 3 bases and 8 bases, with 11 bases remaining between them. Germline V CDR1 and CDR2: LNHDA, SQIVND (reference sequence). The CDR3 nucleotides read TGTGCCAGTAGTATTGGTCGACTCTATGAGCAGTTCTTC. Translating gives CASSIGRLYEQFF.

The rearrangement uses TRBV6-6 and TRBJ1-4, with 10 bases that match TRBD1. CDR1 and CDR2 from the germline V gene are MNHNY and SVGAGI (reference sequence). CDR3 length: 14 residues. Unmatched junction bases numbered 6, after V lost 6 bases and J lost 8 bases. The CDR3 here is CASRAGQGIEKLFF. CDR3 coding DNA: TGTGCCAGCAGGGCGGGACAGGGGATCGAAAAACTGTTTTTT.

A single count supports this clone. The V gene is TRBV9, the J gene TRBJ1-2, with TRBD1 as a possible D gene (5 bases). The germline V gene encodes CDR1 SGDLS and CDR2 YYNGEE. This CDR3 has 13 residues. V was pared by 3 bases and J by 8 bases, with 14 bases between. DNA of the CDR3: TGTGCCAGCAGCGCCCCCGGGGGGATCGGCTACACCTTC. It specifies CASSAPGGIGYTF.

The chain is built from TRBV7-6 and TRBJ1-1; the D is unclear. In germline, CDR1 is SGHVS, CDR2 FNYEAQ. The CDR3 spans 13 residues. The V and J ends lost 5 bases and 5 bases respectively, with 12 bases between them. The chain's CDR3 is CASSVGGETEAFF. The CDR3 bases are TGTGCCAGCAGCGTGGGTGGGGAGACTGAAGCTTTCTTT.

The CDR3 nucleotides read TGTGCCAGCACCCCCTTGACAGCCTCAAAAGGTGGCTACACCTTC. Translation: CASTPLTASKGGYTF. The rearrangement uses TRBV6-5 and TRBJ1-2, with D possibly matching TRBD1 (5 bases). Germline V lookup: CDR1 MNHEY, CDR2 SVGAGI. Trimming removed 7 bases at V and 7 bases at J, with 22 bases between. The CDR3 consists of 15 residues.

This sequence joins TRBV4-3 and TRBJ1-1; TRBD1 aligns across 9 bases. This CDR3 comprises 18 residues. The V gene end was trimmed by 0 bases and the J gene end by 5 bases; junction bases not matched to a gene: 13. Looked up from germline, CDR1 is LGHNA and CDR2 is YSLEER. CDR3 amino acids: CASSQDRDRDIYWTEAFF. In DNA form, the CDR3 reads TGCGCCAGCAGCCAAGATAGGGACAGGGACATCTACTGGACTGAAGCTTTCTTT.

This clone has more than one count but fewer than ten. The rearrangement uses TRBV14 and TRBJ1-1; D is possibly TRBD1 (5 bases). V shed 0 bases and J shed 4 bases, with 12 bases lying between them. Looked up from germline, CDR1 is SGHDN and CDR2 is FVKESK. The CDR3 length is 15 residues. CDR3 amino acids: CASSQDWGGITEAFF. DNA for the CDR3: TGTGCCAGCAGCCAAGACTGGGGGGGTATCACTGAAGCTTTCTTT.

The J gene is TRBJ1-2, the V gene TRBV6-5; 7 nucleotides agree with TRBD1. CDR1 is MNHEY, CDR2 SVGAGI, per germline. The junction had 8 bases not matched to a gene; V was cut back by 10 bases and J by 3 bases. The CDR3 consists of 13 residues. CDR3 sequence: CANPRGRDYGYTF. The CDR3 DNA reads TGTGCCAACCCTAGGGGGCGGGACTATGGCTACACCTTC.

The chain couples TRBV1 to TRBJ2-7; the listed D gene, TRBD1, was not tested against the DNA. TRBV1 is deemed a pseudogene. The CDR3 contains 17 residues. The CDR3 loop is CTSSQDPDTVLGNEQYF. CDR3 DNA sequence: TGCACCAGCAGCCAAGATCCGGACACTGTCTTGGGGAACGAGCAGTACTTC.

The CDR3: CASSPGTSPSYEQYF. DNA for the CDR3: TGCGCCAGCAGCCCGGGGACTTCGCCCTCCTACGAGCAGTACTTC. The chain joins TRBV4-3 to TRBJ2-5; D may be TRBD2 (6 bases). The J call may be in error: the DNA end matches TRBJ2-7 better. The CDR3 runs 15 residues. Germline V lookup: CDR1 LGHNA, CDR2 YSLEER.

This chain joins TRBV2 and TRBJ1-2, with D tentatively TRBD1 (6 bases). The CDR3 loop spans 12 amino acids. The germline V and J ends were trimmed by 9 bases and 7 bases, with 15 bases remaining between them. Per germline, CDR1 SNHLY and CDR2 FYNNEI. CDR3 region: CARSWTDPGYTF. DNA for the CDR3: TGTGCCAGGAGTTGGACAGATCCTGGCTACACCTTC. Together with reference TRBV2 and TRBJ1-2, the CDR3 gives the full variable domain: EPEVTQTPSHQVTQMGQEVILRCVPISNHLYFYWYRQILGQKVEFLVSFYNNEISEKSEIFDDQFSVERPDGSNFTLKIRSTKLEDSAMYFCARSWTDPGYTFGSGTRLTVV.

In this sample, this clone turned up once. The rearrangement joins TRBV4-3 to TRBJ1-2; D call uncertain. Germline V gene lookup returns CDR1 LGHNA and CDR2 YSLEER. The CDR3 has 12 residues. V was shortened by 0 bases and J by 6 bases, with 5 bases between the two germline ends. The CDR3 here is CASSQDSHGYTF. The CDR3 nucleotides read TGCGCCAGCAGCCAAGATAGTCATGGCTACACCTTC.

The CDR3 loop is CASSLPEGSRYGYTF. The DNA of the CDR3 is TGTGCCAGCAGCTTACCAGAGGGCAGTCGTTATGGCTACACCTTC. This chain uses TRBV7-9 with TRBJ1-2; no clear D. Trimming left V 2 bases short and J 5 bases short, with 15 bases between. The germline gives CDR1 SEHNR, CDR2 FQNEAQ (reference sequence). The CDR3 consists of 15 residues. Filled out from reference TRBV7-9 and TRBJ1-2, the complete variable domain reads DTGVSQNPRHKITKRGQNVTFRCDPISEHNRLYWYRQTLGQGPEFLTYFQNEAQLEKSRLLSDRFSAERPKGSFSTLEIQRTEQGDSAMYLCASSLPEGSRYGYTFGSGTRLTVV.

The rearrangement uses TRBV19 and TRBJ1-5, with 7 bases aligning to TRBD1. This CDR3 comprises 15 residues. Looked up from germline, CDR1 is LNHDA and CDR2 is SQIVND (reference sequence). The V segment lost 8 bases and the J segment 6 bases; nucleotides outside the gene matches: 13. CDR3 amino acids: CASEFFTGEGQPQHF. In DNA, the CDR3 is TGTGCCAGTGAATTTTTTACAGGGGAAGGTCAGCCCCAGCATTTT. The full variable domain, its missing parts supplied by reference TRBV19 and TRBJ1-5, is DGGITQSPKYLFRKEGQNVTLSCEQNLNHDAMYWYRQDPGQGLRLIYYSQIVNDFQKGDIAEGYSVSREKKESFPLTVTSAQKNPTAFYLCASEFFTGEGQPQHFGDGTRLSIL.

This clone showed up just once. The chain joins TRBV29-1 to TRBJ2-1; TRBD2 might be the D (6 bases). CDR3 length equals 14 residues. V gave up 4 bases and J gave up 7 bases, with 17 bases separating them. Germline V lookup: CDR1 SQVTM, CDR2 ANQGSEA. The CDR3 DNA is TGCAGCGTTGGGTTCAGCCAAGCGGGTAATGAGCAGTTCTTC. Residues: CSVGFSQAGNEQFF.

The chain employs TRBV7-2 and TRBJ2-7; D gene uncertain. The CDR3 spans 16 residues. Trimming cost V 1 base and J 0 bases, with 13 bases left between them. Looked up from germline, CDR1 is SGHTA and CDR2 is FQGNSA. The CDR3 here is CASSLVALPSSYEQYF. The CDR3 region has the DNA TGTGCCAGCAGCTTAGTGGCACTACCAAGCTCCTACGAGCAGTACTTC.

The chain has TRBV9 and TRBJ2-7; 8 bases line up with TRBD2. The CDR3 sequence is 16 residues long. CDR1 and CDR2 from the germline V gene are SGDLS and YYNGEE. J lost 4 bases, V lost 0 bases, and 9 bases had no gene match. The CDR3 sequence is CASSVGAASGRYEQYF. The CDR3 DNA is TGTGCCAGCAGCGTAGGGGCGGCCAGCGGGAGATACGAGCAGTACTTC.

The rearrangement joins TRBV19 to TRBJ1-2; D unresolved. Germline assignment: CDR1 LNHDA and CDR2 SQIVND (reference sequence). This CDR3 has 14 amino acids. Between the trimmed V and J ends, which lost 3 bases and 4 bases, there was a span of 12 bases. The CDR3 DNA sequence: TGTGCCAGTAGTATCACGTCCGGGGTCTATGGCTACACCTTC. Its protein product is CASSITSGVYGYTF.